This is a list of T cell receptor beta chains from one sample in a study of CD8 T cells in ankylosing spondylitis. MiXCR, applied by TCRdb to the 5' RACE reads, yields one record per CDR3 protein. The sample shows 700,000 to 1,000,000 distinct CDR3 sequences, approximately 12% of them seen only once. Sequencing was carried out using blood, either unsorted or a sorted T cell fraction (not recorded which). These receptors were taken from a male donor with ankylosing spondylitis. The CDR3 runs from the conserved cysteine through the conserved F or W. The order of the fields is V gene, clone size, D gene, J gene, CDR3 DNA, CDR3 protein. D genes are given only for firm matches. Rows may omit the clone size; those that give it use once, few, many or a size class.

v_gene: TRBV6-6; abundance: NA; d_gene: TRBD1; j_gene: TRBJ1-4; CDR3nt: TGTGCCAGCAGAAACAGGGGGCCCGATCTTTTT; CDR3aa: CASRNRGPDLF
v_gene: TRBV11-1; abundance: few; d_gene: NA; j_gene: TRBJ2-5; CDR3nt: TGTGCCAGCCGAACTGGCAGAGAAGAGACCCAGTACTTC; CDR3aa: CASRTGREETQYF
v_gene: TRBV15; abundance: NA; d_gene: TRBD2; j_gene: TRBJ2-5; CDR3nt: TGTGCCACCAGCTCCCTCTTGGCTAGCGGGGTCCAAGAGACCCAGTACTTC; CDR3aa: CATSSLLASGVQETQYF
v_gene: TRBV12-3/TRBV12-4; abundance: few; d_gene: TRBD1; j_gene: TRBJ2-7; CDR3nt: TGTGCCAGCAGTATCCGGGACAGAGCCTACGAGCAGTACTTC; CDR3aa: CASSIRDRAYEQYF
v_gene: TRBV5-1; abundance: few; d_gene: NA; j_gene: TRBJ1-1; CDR3nt: TGCGCCAGCAGGTCACAGTCTCGTGACACTGAAGCTTTCTTT; CDR3aa: CASRSQSRDTEAFF
v_gene: TRBV7-2; abundance: NA; d_gene: TRBD1; j_gene: TRBJ2-3; CDR3nt: TGTGCCAGCAGCTCCCGGAGACAGGGGCCCACAGATACGCAGTATTTT; CDR3aa: CASSSRRQGPTDTQYF
v_gene: TRBV4-2; abundance: NA; d_gene: NA; j_gene: TRBJ1-4; CDR3nt: TGTGCCAGCAGCCCCAGAATTAACAGGGAAAGGGAAAAACTGTTTTTT; CDR3aa: CASSPRINREREKLFF
v_gene: TRBV5-1; abundance: few; d_gene: NA; j_gene: TRBJ1-1; CDR3nt: TGCGCCAGCAGCTTGGGTTTAGGGTTCGGCCTGAACACTGAAGCTTTCTTT; CDR3aa: CASSLGLGFGLNTEAFF
v_gene: TRBV20-1; abundance: few; d_gene: NA; j_gene: TRBJ1-5; CDR3nt: TGCAGTGCCCGGGACGGCTATCAGCCCCAGCATTTT; CDR3aa: CSARDGYQPQHF
v_gene: TRBV21-1; abundance: NA; d_gene: NA; j_gene: TRBJ2-7; CDR3nt: TGTCCTCCGAGTAGCGGGAGTTACGAGCAGTACTTC; CDR3aa: CPPSSGSYEQYF
v_gene: TRBV20-1; abundance: few; d_gene: TRBD1; j_gene: TRBJ1-1; CDR3nt: TGCAGTGCTAGAGATCGGGGACAGGGGGCTCTCATGAACACTGAAGCTTTCTTT; CDR3aa: CSARDRGQGALMNTEAFF
v_gene: TRBV4-3; abundance: few; d_gene: NA; j_gene: TRBJ1-1; CDR3nt: TGCGCCAGCAGCCAAGAGAGATACTCCGTGGGCGCTTTCTTT; CDR3aa: CASSQERYSVGAFF
v_gene: TRBV7-3; abundance: many; d_gene: TRBD1; j_gene: TRBJ2-1; CDR3nt: TGTGCCAGCAGCAGATCCGGGACAGGGGATGAGCAGTTCTTC; CDR3aa: CASSRSGTGDEQFF
v_gene: TRBV10-3; abundance: many; d_gene: NA; j_gene: TRBJ2-3; CDR3nt: TGTGCCATCAGTGAAGGCACAGATACGCAGTATTTT; CDR3aa: CAISEGTDTQYF
v_gene: TRBV20-1; abundance: NA; d_gene: TRBD1; j_gene: TRBJ2-5; CDR3nt: TGCAGTGCCCCAACGGGGAGGACAGGGGCGACAGAGACCCAGTACTTC; CDR3aa: CSAPTGRTGATETQYF
v_gene: TRBV12-3/TRBV12-4; abundance: NA; d_gene: TRBD1; j_gene: TRBJ1-6; CDR3nt: TGTGCCAGCAGTTTAGGGGACAGGGAGGTTTCACCCCTCCACTTT; CDR3aa: CASSLGDREVSPLHF
v_gene: TRBV20-1; abundance: many; d_gene: NA; j_gene: TRBJ2-1; CDR3nt: TGCAGTGCTAGTCGGGGCCCTTACTCCTACAATGAGCAGTTCTTC; CDR3aa: CSASRGPYSYNEQFF
v_gene: TRBV4-2; abundance: NA; d_gene: NA; j_gene: TRBJ1-2; CDR3nt: TGTGCCAGCAGCCAACCAGCTCAGGGACTGCACTATGGCTACACCTTC; CDR3aa: CASSQPAQGLHYGYTF
v_gene: TRBV7-9; abundance: NA; d_gene: NA; j_gene: TRBJ1-4; CDR3nt: TGTGCCAGCAGCTTGTTTGGGACTGCAACTAATGAAAAACTGTTTTTT; CDR3aa: CASSLFGTATNEKLFF
v_gene: TRBV20-1; abundance: few; d_gene: TRBD1; j_gene: TRBJ1-1; CDR3nt: TGCAGTGCCCGAAATACGGACAGGGGGTTTGAAGCTTTCTTT; CDR3aa: CSARNTDRGFEAFF
v_gene: TRBV5-1; abundance: few; d_gene: NA; j_gene: TRBJ2-6; CDR3nt: TGCGCCAGCAGCAAAGGGGGGACCGGGGCCAACGTCCTGACTTTC; CDR3aa: CASSKGGTGANVLTF
v_gene: TRBV20-1; abundance: many; d_gene: NA; j_gene: TRBJ2-3; CDR3nt: TGCAGTGCCCGGGATGGGAGACTAGGGGGCACAGATACGCAGTATTTT; CDR3aa: CSARDGRLGGTDTQYF
v_gene: TRBV9; abundance: few; d_gene: NA; j_gene: TRBJ1-3; CDR3nt: TGTGCCAGCAGCGTAGATGGCTCTGGAAACACCATATATTTT; CDR3aa: CASSVDGSGNTIYF
v_gene: TRBV20-1; abundance: few; d_gene: TRBD2; j_gene: TRBJ2-5; CDR3nt: TGCAGTGCTAGTAGCGGGGAACAAGAGACCCAGTACTTC; CDR3aa: CSASSGEQETQYF
v_gene: TRBV20-1; abundance: many; d_gene: NA; j_gene: TRBJ2-3; CDR3nt: TGCAGTGGTTCCAGGGCGGATACGCAGTATTTT; CDR3aa: CSGSRADTQYF
v_gene: TRBV6-5; abundance: NA; d_gene: TRBD2; j_gene: TRBJ2-1; CDR3nt: TGTGCCAGCAGTTACTCAGCTAGCGGGACCTACAATGAGCAGTTCTTC; CDR3aa: CASSYSASGTYNEQFF
v_gene: TRBV5-5; abundance: few; d_gene: NA; j_gene: TRBJ2-1; CDR3nt: TGTGCCAGCAGCTACTTCCTGGGGGCAACCTACAATGAGCAGTTCTTC; CDR3aa: CASSYFLGATYNEQFF
v_gene: TRBV12-3/TRBV12-4; abundance: many; d_gene: TRBD1; j_gene: TRBJ1-5; CDR3nt: TGTGCCAGCAGCGTAAACAGGGGTAATGGCAATCAGCCCCAGCATTTT; CDR3aa: CASSVNRGNGNQPQHF
v_gene: TRBV20-1; abundance: NA; d_gene: NA; j_gene: TRBJ2-7; CDR3nt: TGCAGTGCTAGAGCCGAGGGGGGCGAGCAGTACTTC; CDR3aa: CSARAEGGEQYF
v_gene: TRBV24-1; abundance: NA; d_gene: TRBD2; j_gene: TRBJ2-3; CDR3nt: TGTGCCACCAGTCGTCCTAGCGGGAGGTCGGATACGCAGTATTTT; CDR3aa: CATSRPSGRSDTQYF
v_gene: TRBV25-1; abundance: few; d_gene: TRBD1; j_gene: TRBJ2-7; CDR3nt: TGTGCCAGCGGTCCTTTGGGACAGGGGCACTCCTACGAGCAGTACTTC; CDR3aa: CASGPLGQGHSYEQYF
v_gene: TRBV7-2; abundance: few; d_gene: NA; j_gene: TRBJ2-7; CDR3nt: TGTGCCAGCAGCCCAGCCGGGACTCAATTGTACGAGCAGTACTTC; CDR3aa: CASSPAGTQLYEQYF
v_gene: TRBV15; abundance: NA; d_gene: NA; j_gene: TRBJ2-2; CDR3nt: TGTGCCACCAGCAGATCCGGACTCACCGGGGAGCTGTTTTTT; CDR3aa: CATSRSGLTGELFF
v_gene: TRBV20-1; abundance: NA; d_gene: NA; j_gene: TRBJ1-1; CDR3nt: TGCAGTGCCCCCGGGACACCAAACACTGAAGCTTTCTTT; CDR3aa: CSAPGTPNTEAFF
v_gene: TRBV6-1; abundance: NA; d_gene: NA; j_gene: TRBJ1-5; CDR3nt: TGTGCCAGCACCATAGCGGGACTGGACAATCAGCCCCAGCATTTT; CDR3aa: CASTIAGLDNQPQHF
v_gene: TRBV7-9; abundance: few; d_gene: NA; j_gene: TRBJ2-7; CDR3nt: TGTGCCAGCAGCTTAGCCCCTCGGGGCCGCCAGTACTTC; CDR3aa: CASSLAPRGRQYF